The 22 T cell receptor beta chains presented below share a single source sample, sequenced in a study of blood T cell repertoires in COVID-19. Clones were sequenced by immunoSEQ multiplex PCR, and TCRdb holds only the in-frame ones, with some missing. The sample includes around 450,000 clones, 87% seen only once; the top ten take 0.7%. Material: PBMCs or T cells enriched from blood (not recorded which). These receptors were collected from a young woman who had recovered from COVID-19.

Written as DNA, the CDR3 is TGTGCCAGCAGCGCCACCGGGACTAGCGGACACGAGCAGTACTTC. Translation gives CASSATGTSGHEQYF. The V call is TRBV9, the J call TRBJ2-7; 11 positions agree with TRBD2. With V trimmed by 3 bases and J by 5 bases, 7 bases remained unmatched. Germline V gene data show CDR1 as SGDLS and CDR2 as YYNGEE. There are 15 residues in the CDR3.

As DNA, the CDR3 is TGTGCCAGCAGTTTTAACCCGACAGATCAAGAGACCCAGTACTTC. It specifies CASSFNPTDQETQYF. The chain employs TRBV28 and TRBJ2-5; D may be TRBD1 (5 bases). V was pared by 3 bases and J by 2 bases, with 13 bases between. This CDR3 region has 15 residues. Germline assignment: CDR1 MDHEN and CDR2 SYDVKM.

The chain has TRBV2 and TRBJ1-2; a possible D gene is TRBD1 (6 bases). From germline, CDR1 is SNHLY and CDR2 FYNNEI. CDR3 length: 14 residues. V was clipped by 2 bases and J by 8 bases, with 15 bases between them. CDR3 protein: CASSELPGERGYTF. The CDR3 DNA is TGTGCCAGCAGTGAACTTCCAGGGGAGCGCGGCTACACCTTC.

J is TRBJ1-2 and V is TRBV7-8; 10 bases are shared with TRBD1. CDR3 size: 14 residues. The trim removed 5 bases at V and 4 bases at J, leaving 4 bases unmatched. The V gene's germline CDR1 is SGHVS and CDR2 FQNEAQ. The CDR3: CASSHRTGGYGYTF. CDR3 DNA: TGTGCCAGCAGCCATAGGACAGGGGGCTATGGCTACACCTTC. The variable domain in full, with the rest retrieved from reference TRBV7-8 and TRBJ1-2, is GAGVSQSPRYKVAKRGQDVALRCDPISGHVSLFWYQQALGQGPEFLTYFQNEAQLDKSGLPSDRFFAERPEGSVSTLKIQRTQQEDSAVYLCASSHRTGGYGYTFGSGTRLTVV.

The gene calls are TRBV5-1 and TRBJ1-6; the D gene is possibly TRBD1 (5 bases). Trimming took off 0 bases at V and 10 bases at J, with 11 bases between the two ends. The CDR3 is made up of 14 amino acids. Germline V gene lookup returns CDR1 SGHRS and CDR2 YFSETQ. Written as DNA, the CDR3 is TGCGCCAGCAGCTTGGGGGGGGATGGGTCACCCCTCCACTTT. Residues: CASSLGGDGSPLHF.

V usage is TRBV11-2 and J usage is TRBJ2-1, with 7 bases fitting TRBD2. With V trimmed by 4 bases and J by 8 bases, 5 bases remained unmatched. Germline-derived CDR1 and CDR2 are SGHAT and FQNNGV. This CDR3 region has 13 residues. The chain's CDR3 is CASSSGGEDEQFF. The CDR3 nucleotides are TGTGCCAGCAGCTCGGGGGGAGAGGATGAGCAGTTCTTC.

The CDR3 DNA is TGTGCCAGCAGCCAGAATCCGGGACTAACAGATACGCAGTATTTT. Translated: CASSQNPGLTDTQYF. The chain couples TRBV4-2 to TRBJ2-3; TRBD2 matches 7 bases. CDR1 LGHNA and CDR2 YNFKEQ come from the germline V gene. The CDR3 covers 15 residues. The trim removed 3 bases at V and 3 bases at J, leaving 6 bases unmatched.

The table lists this clone with a count of one. The J gene is TRBJ1-3, the V gene TRBV3-1 (or the pseudogene TRBV3-2); D unresolved. There are 16 residues in the CDR3. The V and J ends lost 3 bases and 4 bases respectively, with 16 bases between them. Germline CDR1 is LGHDT and CDR2 is YNNKEL (reference sequence). For the CDR3, the DNA is TGTGCCAGCAGCCATGATCCGGGTACCTCCGGAAACACCATATATTTT. This gives the protein CASSHDPGTSGNTIYF.

The chain combines TRBV7-9 with TRBJ1-2; perhaps TRBD1 as D (5 bases). CDR3 length equals 13 residues. Germline assignment: CDR1 SEHNR and CDR2 FQNEAQ (reference sequence). The V gene lost 3 bases and the J gene lost 5 bases, with 10 bases spanning the gap. The CDR3, as DNA: TGTGCCAGCAGCTTGGGGCTAGGGTATGGCTACACCTTC. Protein: CASSLGLGYGYTF.

This chain uses TRBV10-2 with TRBJ1-1; 7 bases are a match to TRBD1. Germline values: CDR1 WSHSY, CDR2 SAAADI. V lost 2 bases to trimming and J lost 3 bases; unmatched junction nucleotides: 6. The CDR3 totals 15 residues. The CDR3 DNA follows: TGCGCCAGCAGTGAGCTCGGCAGGGGGGACACTGAAGCTTTCTTT. It specifies CASSELGRGDTEAFF.

V gene TRBV6-1 combines with J gene TRBJ1-3; the match to TRBD1 covers 11 bases. Germline V gene lookup returns CDR1 MNHNS and CDR2 SASEGT. Trimming at V came to 4 bases and at J to 1 base, leaving 9 bases not matched to a gene. This CDR3 is 18 amino acids long. The DNA of the CDR3 is TGTGCCAGCAGTGGGGGACAGGGGGGCTTCTGGTCTGGAAACACCATATATTTT. Protein: CASSGGQGGFWSGNTIYF.

Note on this clone: The germline gene is not matched at one end of the junction; a read error may be the cause. The genes are TRBV7-7 and TRBJ2-5; 13 bases match TRBD2. CDR1 is SSHAT, CDR2 FNYEAQ, per germline (reference sequence). The CDR3 runs 16 residues. CDR3 DNA: TGTGCTAGCAGCTCCCGACTAGCGGGAGGCCAAGAGACCCAGTACTTC. Its protein is CASSSRLAGGQETQYF.

The chain is built from TRBV30 and TRBJ2-7; no firm D call. Germline lookup yields CDR1 GTSNPN and CDR2 SVGIG (reference sequence). The ends were cut back, 6 bases at V and 2 bases at J, with 8 bases in the middle. CDR3 length equals 11 residues. Written as DNA, the CDR3 is TGTGCCTGCCGGTCCCCCTACGAGCAGTACTTC. Its protein is CACRSPYEQYF.

This chain joins TRBV5-4 and TRBJ1-1, with D unclear. V dropped 4 bases and J dropped 1 base, with 8 bases sitting between them. This CDR3 has 13 amino acids. Germline loops: CDR1 SGHNT, CDR2 YYREEE (reference sequence). The chain's CDR3 is CASSTTANTEAFF. CDR3 DNA: TGTGCCAGCAGCACCACAGCGAACACTGAAGCTTTCTTT.

The gene calls are TRBV3-1 (or the pseudogene TRBV3-2) and TRBJ2-3; 7 bases agree with TRBD2. Germline-derived CDR1 and CDR2 are LGHDT and YNNKEL (reference sequence). The CDR3 is made up of 14 amino acids. Losses at the gene ends were 7 bases for V and 10 bases for J; bases not matched to a gene: 14. This CDR3 reads CASNSGTTSRAQYF. For the CDR3, the DNA is TGTGCCAGCAACTCCGGGACTACCTCTCGGGCGCAGTATTTT.

In its sample, this clone was seen once. In nucleotides, the CDR3 is TGTGCCAGCAGCTTATACAGCCGGAATGATAGCACAGATACGCAGTATTTT. Its translation: CASSLYSRNDSTDTQYF. The chain recombines TRBV7-9 with TRBJ2-3; no firm D call. The CDR3 runs to 17 residues. Germline V lookup: CDR1 SEHNR, CDR2 FQNEAQ (reference sequence). With 2 bases removed from V and 0 bases from J, the gap between germline ends came to 15 bases.

This chain connects TRBV25-1 to TRBJ2-3; 7 bases line up with TRBD1. CDR1 and CDR2 from the germline V gene are MGHDK and SYGVNS. V shed 6 bases, J shed 4 bases, and the junction held 7 bases outside the gene matches. The CDR3 totals 14 residues. The DNA for the CDR3 is TGTGCCAGCAGCCGGGACAGCGGCCCAGATACGCAGTATTTT. Translating it yields CASSRDSGPDTQYF.

The chain is built from TRBV11-2 and TRBJ1-3; no firm D call. The CDR3 has 15 residues. Germline lookup yields CDR1 SGHAT and CDR2 FQNNGV. Trimming left V 5 bases short and J 0 bases short, with 11 bases between. The CDR3 DNA is TGTGCCAGCAGCCTAAGGAGTATCTCTGGAAACACCATATATTTT. It yields the protein CASSLRSISGNTIYF.

The rearrangement links TRBV9 to TRBJ2-1; D gene unclear. From germline, CDR1 is SGDLS and CDR2 YYNGEE. The CDR3 runs 13 residues. The V end was cut by 0 bases, the J end by 2 bases, with 3 bases between. CDR3 region: CASSVAAYNEQFF. CDR3 in DNA: TGTGCCAGCAGCGTAGCCGCCTACAATGAGCAGTTCTTC.

The CDR3 reads CASSLGTQKRNTIYF. CDR3 bases: TGTGCCAGCAGCTTAGGGACACAAAAGAGAAACACCATATATTTT. J is TRBJ1-3 and V is TRBV7-2; weak D call: TRBD1 (5 bases). V was shortened by 1 base and J by 5 bases, with 12 bases between the two germline ends. The CDR3 has 15 residues. The germline gives CDR1 SGHTA, CDR2 FQGNSA. The whole variable domain, filled in from reference TRBV7-2 and TRBJ1-3, reads GAGVSQSPSNKVTEKGKDVELRCDPISGHTALYWYRQSLGQGLEFLIYFQGNSAPDKSGLPSDRFSAERTGGSVSTLTIQRTQQEDSAVYLCASSLGTQKRNTIYFGEGSWLTVV.

The chain carries TRBV5-6 and TRBJ1-6; perhaps TRBD1 as D (6 bases). CDR3 length equals 15 residues. CDR1 and CDR2 from the germline V gene are SGHDT and YYEEEE. The V and J ends lost 1 base and 6 bases respectively, with 11 bases between them. CDR3 coding DNA: TGTGCCAGCAGCTTGAGGGACATGCCTAATTCACCCCTCCACTTT. Residues: CASSLRDMPNSPLHF.

J is TRBJ2-7 and V is TRBV6-5; the match to TRBD1 covers 11 bases. The length of the CDR3 is 15 residues. Germline CDR1 reads MNHEY; CDR2 reads SVGAGI. V lost 5 bases, J lost 3 bases, and 6 bases stayed unmatched. CDR3 sequence: CASSTRDRGIYEQYF. The CDR3 region has the DNA TGTGCCAGCAGTACCCGGGACAGGGGGATCTACGAGCAGTACTTC.